Listed below are T cell receptor beta chains from one sample, sequenced in a study of long-term antiretroviral therapy in people with HIV. Profiled with immunoSEQ multiplex PCR; TCRdb holds only in-frame clones, not every one. The sample consists of more than 25,000 clones, roughly 87% of them appearing once. The specimen was unsorted PBMCs, collected 2 years after starting antiretroviral therapy. These receptors were obtained from a man aged 50-59 years with HIV. CDR3s include the opening cysteine and the closing phenylalanine or tryptophan. D genes are given only for firm matches. Not every row has a clone size; where given, it reads once, few, many or a size class.

-,-,TRBV4-3,TRBJ2-5,15,TGCGCCAGCAGCCAAGGGGGAATCCGCCGGGAGACCCAGTACTTC,CASSQGGIRRETQYF
-,-,TRBV28,TRBJ2-3,15,TGTGCCAGCAGAAGCACAGGGTTTAGCACAGATACGCAGTATTTT,CASRSTGFSTDTQYF
few,-,TRBV7-9,TRBJ2-1,13,TGTGCCAGCAGCTTAGCGAGCAACAATGAGCAGTTCTTC,CASSLASNNEQFF
-,-,TRBV15,TRBJ1-2,17,TGTGCCACCAGCAGAGATCTCGGGACTGGTTGGGACTATGGCTACACCTTC,CATSRDLGTGWDYGYTF
-,TRBD1,TRBV28,TRBJ1-1,13,TGTGCCAGCAGCTATACAGGGGATACTGAAGCTTTCTTT,CASSYTGDTEAFF
-,-,TRBV27,TRBJ1-1,14,TGTGCCAGCAGTTTAGTGCGGCAGGGCACTGAAGCTTTCTTT,CASSLVRQGTEAFF
-,-,TRBV5-4,TRBJ2-5,13,TGTGCCAGCAGCTCGGGGACTGAAGAGACCCAGTACTTC,CASSSGTEETQYF
-,-,TRBV11-3,TRBJ2-7,15,TGTGCCAGCAGCTTAGTAAGCGGGCAGGGCAACGAGCAGTACTTC,CASSLVSGQGNEQYF
once,TRBD2,TRBV7-9,TRBJ2-1,13,TGTGCCAGCAGCCCCCGGACTAGCAATGAGCAGTTCTTC,CASSPRTSNEQFF
-,TRBD2,TRBV4-3,TRBJ2-5,14,TGCGCCAGCAGTAAAGGACTAGAACAAGAGACCCAGTACTTC,CASSKGLEQETQYF
once,-,TRBV30,TRBJ2-1,12,TGTGCCTGGACGGCGGCCCACAATGAGCAGTTCTTC,CAWTAAHNEQFF
once,-,TRBV5-8,TRBJ2-1,15,TGTGCCAGCACGCTCCCGTCGGCAGGCAACAATGAGCAGTTCTTC,CASTLPSAGNNEQFF
-,-,TRBV5-4,TRBJ1-1,13,TGTGCCAGCAGCTTCAAACCGAACACTGAAGCTTTCTTT,CASSFKPNTEAFF
-,TRBD1,TRBV7-9,TRBJ1-4,14,TGTGCCAGCAGCCGCCCAGGGGGCGATGAAAAACTGTTTTTT,CASSRPGGDEKLFF
-,-,TRBV29-1,TRBJ1-2,13,TGCAGCGTCGCCACGGGGGAGGCCTATGGCTACACCTTC,CSVATGEAYGYTF
once,TRBD2,TRBV25-1,TRBJ2-3,16,TGTGCCAGCAGTGAATCCCGGGGGGGCCTGACAGATACGCAGTATTTT,CASSESRGGLTDTQYF
-,TRBD1,TRBV4-1,TRBJ2-2,18,TGCGCCAGCAGCCCCCATAACACAGGGGTACTGAACACCGGGGAGCTGTTTTTT,CASSPHNTGVLNTGELFF
-,-,TRBV29-1,TRBJ2-1,12,TGCAGCGTTGTAAAAGGGTTCAATGAGCAGTTCTTC,CSVVKGFNEQFF
-,-,TRBV11-3,TRBJ1-1,14,TGTGCCAGCAGCCTCGGCGGAGGGGCCACTGAAGCTTTCTTT,CASSLGGGATEAFF
-,TRBD1,TRBV29-1,TRBJ1-3,14,TGCAGCGTGCAACAGGGGTTCTCTGGAAACACCATATATTTT,CSVQQGFSGNTIYF
-,-,TRBV28,TRBJ1-1,15,TGTGCCAGCAGTTTAAACGGGGGTTCGAACACTGAAGCTTTCTTT,CASSLNGGSNTEAFF
-,TRBD2,TRBV27,TRBJ2-7,15,TGTGCCAGCAGTCCCTATCCCCAAGGGAGGGACGAGCAGTACTTC,CASSPYPQGRDEQYF
-,-,TRBV27,TRBJ2-2,14,TGTGCCAGCACGTCGACTAGGTCGGGCGGGGAGCTGTTTTTT,CASTSTRSGGELFF
-,TRBD2,TRBV5-1,TRBJ2-7,15,TGCGCCAGCAGCTTGGGACTAGCGGGAACCTACGAGCAGTACTTC,CASSLGLAGTYEQYF
few,-,TRBV20-1,TRBJ2-7,10,TGCAGTGCCGCGGACCCTGAGCAGTACTTC,CSAADPEQYF
-,-,TRBV5-6,TRBJ1-2,16,TGTGCCAGCAGCTTGGATCTAGGCAGTCGGGACTATGGCTACACCTTC,CASSLDLGSRDYGYTF
-,TRBD2,TRBV28,TRBJ2-7,19,TGTGCCAGCAGTACCCTTACGGCCCTTAGCGGGAGGCGGAGCTACGAGCAGTACTTC,CASSTLTALSGRRSYEQYF